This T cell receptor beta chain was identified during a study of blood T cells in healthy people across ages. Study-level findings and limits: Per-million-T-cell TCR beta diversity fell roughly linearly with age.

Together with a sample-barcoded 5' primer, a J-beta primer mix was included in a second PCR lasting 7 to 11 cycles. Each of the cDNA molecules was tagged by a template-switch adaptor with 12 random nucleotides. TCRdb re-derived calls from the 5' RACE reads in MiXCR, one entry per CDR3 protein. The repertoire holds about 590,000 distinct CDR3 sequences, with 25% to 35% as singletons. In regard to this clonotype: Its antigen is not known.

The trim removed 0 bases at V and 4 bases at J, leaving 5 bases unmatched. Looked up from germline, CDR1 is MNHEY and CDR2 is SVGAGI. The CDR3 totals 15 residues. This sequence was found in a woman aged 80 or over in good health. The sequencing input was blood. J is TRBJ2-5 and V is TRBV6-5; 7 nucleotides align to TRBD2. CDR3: CASSYSSAGVETQYF. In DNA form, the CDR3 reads TGTGCCAGCAGTTACTCGAGTGCGGGGGTAGAGACCCAGTACTTC.